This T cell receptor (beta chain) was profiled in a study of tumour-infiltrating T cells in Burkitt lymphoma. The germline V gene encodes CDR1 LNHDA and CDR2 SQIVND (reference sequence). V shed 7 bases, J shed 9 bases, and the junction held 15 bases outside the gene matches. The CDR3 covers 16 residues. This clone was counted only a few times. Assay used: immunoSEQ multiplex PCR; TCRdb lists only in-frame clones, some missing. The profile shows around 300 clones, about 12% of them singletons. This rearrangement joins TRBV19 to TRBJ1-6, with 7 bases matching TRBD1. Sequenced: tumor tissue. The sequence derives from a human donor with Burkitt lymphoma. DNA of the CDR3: TGTGCCAGTACCCTCGGAACAGGGGTGAGATTTTCACCCCTCCACTTT. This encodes CASTLGTGVRFSPLHF.